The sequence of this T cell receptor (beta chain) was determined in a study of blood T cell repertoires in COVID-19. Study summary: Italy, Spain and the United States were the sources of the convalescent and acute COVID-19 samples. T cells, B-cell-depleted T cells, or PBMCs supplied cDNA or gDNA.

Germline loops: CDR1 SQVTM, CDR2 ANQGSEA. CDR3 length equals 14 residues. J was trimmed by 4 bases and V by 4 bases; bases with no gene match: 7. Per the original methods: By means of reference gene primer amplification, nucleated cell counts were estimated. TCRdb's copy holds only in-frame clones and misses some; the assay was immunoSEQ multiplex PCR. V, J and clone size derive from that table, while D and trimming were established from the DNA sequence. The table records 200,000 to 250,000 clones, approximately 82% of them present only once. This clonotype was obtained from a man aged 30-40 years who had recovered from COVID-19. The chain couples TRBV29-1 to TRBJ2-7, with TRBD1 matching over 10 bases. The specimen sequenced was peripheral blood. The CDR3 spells CSVVSRGQGYEQYF. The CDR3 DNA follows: TGCAGCGTTGTCTCGAGGGGACAGGGGTACGAGCAGTACTTC.